One sample yielded the 8 T cell receptor beta chains listed below, sequenced in a study of cytomegalovirus exposure and HLA in healthy donors. The study ran its PCR with 60 Vbeta and 13 Jbeta primers. TCRdb's table, derived via immunoSEQ multiplex PCR, lists solely in-frame clones and lacks some. The data hold just over 95,000 clones, with about 77% observed a single time. The specimen sequenced was PBMCs. Receptor source: a middle-aged woman in good health and CMV-seronegative.

The V call is TRBV7-3, the J call TRBJ1-1; D is ambiguous. V lost 1 base and J 4 bases, leaving 22 bases between the germline ends. Germline loops: CDR1 SGHTA, CDR2 FQGTGA. The CDR3 totals 18 residues. The CDR3 region is CASSLNVVLKARITEAFF. The CDR3 bases are TGTGCCAGCAGCTTAAATGTGGTTCTAAAGGCGAGGATCACTGAAGCTTTCTTT.

The V call is TRBV7-2, the J call TRBJ1-2; D uncertain. There are 11 residues in the CDR3. Between the trimmed V and J ends, which lost 4 bases and 7 bases, there was a span of 7 bases. Germline V gives CDR1 SGHTA, CDR2 FQGNSA. The CDR3 nucleotides read TGTGCCAGCAGCTCGAGATTTGGCTACACCTTC. Residues: CASSSRFGYTF.

The genes are TRBV7-9 and TRBJ1-2; weak D call: TRBD1 (5 bases). Trimming stripped 5 bases from V and 1 base from J, with 26 bases between. This CDR3 is 19 amino acids long. Looked up from germline, CDR1 is SEHNR and CDR2 is FQNEAQ (reference sequence). In DNA, the CDR3 is TGTGCCAGCAGCCCGCGTTGGGGCGTCAGGCAGTATTTTAACTATGGCTACACCTTC. Its protein product is CASSPRWGVRQYFNYGYTF.

This chain joins TRBV4-2 and TRBJ1-2; TRBD1 might be the D (6 bases). Germline values: CDR1 LGHNA, CDR2 YNFKEQ. The CDR3 runs to 15 residues. The V end was cut by 5 bases, the J end by 3 bases, with 16 bases between. The CDR3 bases are TGTGCCAGCAGCTATTCTCAGGGGATCGACTATGGCTACACCTTC. Translated: CASSYSQGIDYGYTF.

The chain recombines TRBV25-1 with TRBJ1-1; D remains ambiguous. The V gene's germline CDR1 is MGHDK and CDR2 SYGVNS. Trimming removed 6 bases from V and 1 base from J, with 9 bases in between. The CDR3 sequence is 13 residues long. The CDR3 DNA reads TGTGCCAGCAGCGAGACAAGGAACACTGAAGCTTTCTTT. Residues: CASSETRNTEAFF.

The chain carries TRBV28 and TRBJ2-1; D is perhaps TRBD1 (6 bases). The V gene lost 10 bases and the J gene lost 5 bases, with 12 bases spanning the gap. CDR1 and CDR2 (germline): MDHEN, SYDVKM. The CDR3 runs to 12 residues. The DNA of the CDR3 is TGTGCCATCGGACAGTCAGACAATGAGCAGTTCTTC. Translating it yields CAIGQSDNEQFF. The whole variable domain, remainder taken from reference TRBV28 and TRBJ2-1, is DVKVTQSSRYLVKRTGEKVFLECVQDMDHENMFWYRQDPGLGLRLIYFSYDVKMKEKGDIPEGYSVSREKKERFSLILESASTNQTSMYLCAIGQSDNEQFFGPGTRLTVL.

V is TRBV11-3 and J is TRBJ2-3; TRBD2 matches at 7 bases. Germline CDR1 is SGHNT and CDR2 is YENEEA. The CDR3 is 15 residues long. V was clipped by 4 bases and J by 2 bases; unmatched bases: 6. The CDR3 DNA follows: TGTGCCAGCAGCTCCGGCGGGGGTTCCACAGATACGCAGTATTTT. Its translation is CASSSGGGSTDTQYF. Full variable domain (remainder filled in from reference TRBV11-3 and TRBJ2-3): EAGVVQSPRYKIIEKKQPVAFWCNPISGHNTLYWYLQNLGQGPELLIRYENEEAVDDSQLPKDRFSAERLKGVDSTLKIQPAELGDSAVYLCASSSGGGSTDTQYFGPGTRLTVL.

This clone has a single count. The V call is TRBV6-1, the J call TRBJ2-7; D is possibly TRBD2 (6 bases). The CDR3 spans 13 residues. V shed 3 bases and J shed 3 bases, with 9 bases lying between them. Germline values: CDR1 MNHNS, CDR2 SASEGT. Here the CDR3 DNA reads TGTGCCAGCAGTGATCGGGGGAACTACGAGCAGTACTTC. Encoded protein: CASSDRGNYEQYF.